The clone carrying this T cell receptor beta chain was recorded only once. Its antigen remains unknown. Treatment specified: approximately nine-day PBMC culture with coronavirus spike peptide pools or control peptides (ViraFEST assay). The Oncomine TCR Beta short-read assay was applied to DNA of cultured CD4+ T cells. TCRdb called the PCR reads again in MiXCR, with one record for every CDR3 protein. In the table there are over 3,000 distinct CDR3 sequences, approximately 15% of which are singletons. This specimen comes from a study of vaccination and CD4 T cells after COVID-19. Per germline, CDR1 SGHRS and CDR2 YFSETQ. Trimming removed 1 base from V and 0 bases from J; junction bases left unmatched: 6. The CDR3 is 16 amino acids.

V and J are TRBV5-1 and TRBJ1-2, with TRBD1 matching 7 bases. This TCR was sampled from a human donor who had recovered from COVID-19. The specimen sequenced was CD4+ T cells from blood, cultured in vitro. CDR3 sequence: CASSLQGGQANYGYTF. The CDR3 nucleotides read TGCGCCAGCAGCTTGCAGGGCGGACAGGCTAACTATGGCTACACCTTC.